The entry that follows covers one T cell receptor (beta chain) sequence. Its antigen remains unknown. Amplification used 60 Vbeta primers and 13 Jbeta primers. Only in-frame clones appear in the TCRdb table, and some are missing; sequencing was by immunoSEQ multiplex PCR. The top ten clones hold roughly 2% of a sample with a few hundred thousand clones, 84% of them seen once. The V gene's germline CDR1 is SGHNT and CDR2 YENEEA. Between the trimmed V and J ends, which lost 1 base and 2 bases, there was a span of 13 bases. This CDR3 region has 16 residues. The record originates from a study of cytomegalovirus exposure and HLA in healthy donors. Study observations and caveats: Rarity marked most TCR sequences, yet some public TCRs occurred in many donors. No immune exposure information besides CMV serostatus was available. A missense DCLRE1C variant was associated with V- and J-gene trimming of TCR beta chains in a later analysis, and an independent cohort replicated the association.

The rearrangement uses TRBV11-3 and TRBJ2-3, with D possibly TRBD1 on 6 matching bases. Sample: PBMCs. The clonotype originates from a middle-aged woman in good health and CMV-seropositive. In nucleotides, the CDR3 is TGTGCCAGCAGCTTAGGGCTGGGGGCCACCACAGATACGCAGTATTTT. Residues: CASSLGLGATTDTQYF.